These 11 T cell receptor beta chains originate from one sample sequenced in a study of T cells after yellow fever vaccination. TCRdb analysed the 5' RACE reads with MiXCR anew, one entry per CDR3 protein. The sample includes some 500,000 distinct CDR3 sequences, approximately 13% seen only once; the top ten take about an eighth. Sample: PBMCs, taken on the day of the yellow fever booster vaccination. The receptors come from a man between 25 and 39 years old who received the YFV17D yellow fever vaccine.

The chain joins TRBV24-1 to TRBJ2-1; D unclear. V was pared by 4 bases and J by 7 bases, with 16 bases between. Looked up from germline, CDR1 is KGHDR and CDR2 is SFDVKD. The CDR3 covers 15 residues. CDR3 bases: TGTGCCACCAGTGACCGGGCCTCTATTAAGAATGAGCAGTTCTTC. It encodes CATSDRASIKNEQFF.

The sample holds a few counts of this clonotype. The rearrangement joins TRBV9 to TRBJ2-2; tentatively, D is TRBD1 (5 bases). This CDR3 is 16 amino acids long. Germline values: CDR1 SGDLS, CDR2 YYNGEE. Trimming took 7 bases from V and 4 from J, leaving 20 bases between them. DNA for the CDR3: TGTGCCAGCCGTTCAGGTGGACACCCGGGCACCGGGGAGCTGTTTTTT. Its protein is CASRSGGHPGTGELFF.

This clonotype has a handful of counts. The chain employs TRBV7-8 and TRBJ1-4; D is ambiguous. V shed 5 bases and J shed 0 bases, with 10 bases lying between them. The CDR3 sequence is 15 residues long. The germline V gene encodes CDR1 SGHVS and CDR2 FQNEAQ. This CDR3 is CASSRDGATNEKLFF. CDR3 nucleotides: TGTGCCAGCAGCCGCGACGGAGCAACTAATGAAAAACTGTTTTTT.

This sequence joins TRBV3-1 and TRBJ2-1; the D gene is possibly TRBD2 (6 bases). Trimming stripped 4 bases from V and 13 bases from J, with 17 bases between. CDR3 size: 13 residues. Per the germline V gene, CDR1 is LGHDT and CDR2 is YNNKEL (reference sequence). CDR3 DNA sequence: TGTGCCAGCAGCCCCACTCGGGACTCCTTCCAGTTCTTC. Translation gives CASSPTRDSFQFF.

This clonotype was found a few times. This rearrangement joins TRBV10-1 to TRBJ1-1; D is ambiguous. The length of the CDR3 is 12 residues. Germline-derived CDR1 and CDR2 are WNHNN and SYGVQD (reference sequence). V lost 4 bases to trimming and J lost 6 bases, with 9 bases between them. The CDR3 sequence is CASSGQESEAFF. The CDR3 DNA is TGCGCCAGCAGTGGGCAAGAGTCTGAAGCTTTCTTT.

This clonotype turned up a few times. The chain couples TRBV6-5 to TRBJ2-7, with 8 bases lining up with TRBD1. The CDR3 covers 12 residues. Germline-derived CDR1 and CDR2 are MNHEY and SVGAGI. V shed 5 bases and J 7 bases; nucleotides not matched to a gene: 4. The chain's CDR3 is CASSRDRFEQYF. The CDR3 DNA is TGTGCCAGCAGTAGGGACAGGTTTGAGCAGTACTTC.

This clonotype was observed at least ten times. The genes are TRBV11-2 and TRBJ2-5, with D tentatively TRBD1 (5 bases). The germline V gene encodes CDR1 SGHAT and CDR2 FQNNGV. The germline V and J ends were trimmed by 2 bases and 0 bases, with 19 bases remaining between them. The CDR3 runs 18 residues. CDR3 residues: CASSLKKSGLPYQETQYF. For the CDR3, the DNA is TGTGCCAGCAGCTTAAAAAAATCAGGGCTCCCGTACCAAGAGACCCAGTACTTC.

This clonotype has more than one count but fewer than ten. The J gene is TRBJ2-2, the V gene TRBV20-1; D may be TRBD2 (6 bases). The V gene's germline CDR1 is DFQATT and CDR2 SNEGSKA (reference sequence). The CDR3 extends over 13 amino acids. Between the trimmed V and J ends, which lost 6 bases and 8 bases, there was a span of 16 bases. CDR3 sequence reads: CSARDWAGGELFF. DNA for the CDR3: TGCAGTGCCCGGGACTGGGCCGGAGGGGAGCTGTTTTTT.

This clonotype was counted at least ten times. The V and J genes are TRBV5-1 and TRBJ2-7; TRBD2 is a possible D gene (6 bases). V lost 1 base to trimming and J lost 0 bases, with 11 bases between them. CDR1 is SGHRS and CDR2 is YFSETQ in the germline V gene. This CDR3 spans 15 amino acids. CDR3 in amino acids: CASSLTAGPSYEQYF. CDR3 in DNA: TGCGCCAGCAGCTTGACAGCGGGTCCCTCCTACGAGCAGTACTTC.

The table lists this clonotype with a few counts. The chain combines TRBV7-2 with TRBJ2-1; 12 bases match TRBD2. This CDR3 contains 15 residues. Germline V gene sequence: CDR1 SGHTA, CDR2 FQGNSA. With 5 bases clipped from V and 7 bases from J, the junction kept 6 bases outside the gene matches. In DNA form, the CDR3 reads TGTGCCAGCAGCCGACTAGCGGGAGAGACTAATGAGCAGTTCTTC. Translated, it gives CASSRLAGETNEQFF.

This chain links TRBV7-8 with TRBJ2-3, with TRBD2 identical over 13 bases. The CDR3 is made up of 19 amino acids. The germline gives CDR1 SGHVS, CDR2 FQNEAQ. The J segment lost 2 bases and the V segment lost 0 bases, leaving 8 bases of the junction unmatched. This CDR3 reads CASSLAHGTSGATTDTQYF. The CDR3 coding sequence is TGTGCCAGCAGCTTAGCGCATGGGACTAGCGGGGCCACCACAGATACGCAGTATTTT. Combining the CDR3 with reference TRBV7-8 and TRBJ2-3 gives the whole variable domain GAGVSQSPRYKVAKRGQDVALRCDPISGHVSLFWYQQALGQGPEFLTYFQNEAQLDKSGLPSDRFFAERPEGSVSTLKIQRTQQEDSAVYLCASSLAHGTSGATTDTQYFGPGTRLTVL.